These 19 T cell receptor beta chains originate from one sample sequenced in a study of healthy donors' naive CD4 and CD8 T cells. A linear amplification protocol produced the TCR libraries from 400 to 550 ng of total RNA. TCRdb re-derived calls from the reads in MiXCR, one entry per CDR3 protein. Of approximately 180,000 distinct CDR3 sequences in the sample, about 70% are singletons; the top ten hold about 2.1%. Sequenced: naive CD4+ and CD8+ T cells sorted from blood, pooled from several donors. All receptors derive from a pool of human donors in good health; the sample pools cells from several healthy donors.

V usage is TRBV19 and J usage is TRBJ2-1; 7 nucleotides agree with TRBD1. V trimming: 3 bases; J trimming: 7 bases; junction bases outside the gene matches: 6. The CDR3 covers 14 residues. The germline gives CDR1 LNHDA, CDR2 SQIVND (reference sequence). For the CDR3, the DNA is TGTGCCAGTAGTATTGGTGCAGGGGGAAATGAGCAGTTCTTC. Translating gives CASSIGAGGNEQFF.

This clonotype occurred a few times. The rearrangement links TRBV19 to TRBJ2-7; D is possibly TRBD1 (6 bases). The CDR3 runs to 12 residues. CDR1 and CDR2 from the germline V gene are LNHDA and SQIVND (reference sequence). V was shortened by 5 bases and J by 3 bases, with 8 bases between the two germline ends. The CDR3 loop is CASSLQGYEQYF. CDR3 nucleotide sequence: TGTGCCAGTAGTTTACAGGGCTACGAGCAGTACTTC. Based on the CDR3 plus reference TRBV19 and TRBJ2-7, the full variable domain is DGGITQSPKYLFRKEGQNVTLSCEQNLNHDAMYWYRQDPGQGLRLIYYSQIVNDFQKGDIAEGYSVSREKKESFPLTVTSAQKNPTAFYLCASSLQGYEQYFGPGTRLTVT.

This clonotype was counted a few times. The DNA of the CDR3 is TGCAGCGACTTAGACAGGGTGAACTATGGCTACACCTTC. It codes for CSDLDRVNYGYTF. The chain recombines TRBV29-1 with TRBJ1-2, with TRBD1 matching 7 bases. V shed 7 bases, J shed 2 bases, and the junction held 7 bases outside the gene matches. Germline values: CDR1 SQVTM, CDR2 ANQGSEA. CDR3 size: 13 residues.

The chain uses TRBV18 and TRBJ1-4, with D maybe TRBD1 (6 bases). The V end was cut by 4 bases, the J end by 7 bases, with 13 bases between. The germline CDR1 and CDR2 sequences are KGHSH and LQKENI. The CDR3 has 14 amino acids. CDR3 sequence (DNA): TGTGCCAGCTCACGCGGACAGTTCGCTGAAAAACTGTTTTTT. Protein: CASSRGQFAEKLFF.

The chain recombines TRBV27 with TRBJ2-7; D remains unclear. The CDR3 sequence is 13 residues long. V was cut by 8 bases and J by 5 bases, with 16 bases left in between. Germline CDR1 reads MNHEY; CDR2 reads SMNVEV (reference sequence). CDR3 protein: CASGADLADEQYF. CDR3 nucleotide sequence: TGTGCCAGCGGTGCCGACCTGGCGGACGAGCAGTACTTC.

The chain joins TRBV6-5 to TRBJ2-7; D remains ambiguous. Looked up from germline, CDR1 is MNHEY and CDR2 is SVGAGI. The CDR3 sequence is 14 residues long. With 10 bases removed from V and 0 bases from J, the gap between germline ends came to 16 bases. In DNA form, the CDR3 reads TGTGCCACCTCACACATAGCAAGCTCCTACGAGCAGTACTTC. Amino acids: CATSHIASSYEQYF.

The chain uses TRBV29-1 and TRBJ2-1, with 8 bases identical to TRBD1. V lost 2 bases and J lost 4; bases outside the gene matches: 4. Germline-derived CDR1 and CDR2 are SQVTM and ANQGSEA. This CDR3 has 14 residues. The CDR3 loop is CSVERGTGYNEQFF. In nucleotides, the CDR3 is TGCAGCGTTGAAAGAGGGACAGGTTACAATGAGCAGTTCTTC.

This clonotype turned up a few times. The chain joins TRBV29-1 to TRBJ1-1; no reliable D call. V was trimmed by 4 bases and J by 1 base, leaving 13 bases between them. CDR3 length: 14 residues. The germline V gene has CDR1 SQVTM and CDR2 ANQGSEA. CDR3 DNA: TGCAGCGTTGGTGGCGTACGGGCGAACACTGAAGCTTTCTTT. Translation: CSVGGVRANTEAFF.

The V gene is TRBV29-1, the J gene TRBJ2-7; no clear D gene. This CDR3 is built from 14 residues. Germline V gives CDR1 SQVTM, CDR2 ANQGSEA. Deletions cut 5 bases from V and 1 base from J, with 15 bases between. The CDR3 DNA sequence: TGCAGCGTTTTTGACGGCCGCTGGTCCTACGAGCAGTACTTC. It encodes CSVFDGRWSYEQYF.

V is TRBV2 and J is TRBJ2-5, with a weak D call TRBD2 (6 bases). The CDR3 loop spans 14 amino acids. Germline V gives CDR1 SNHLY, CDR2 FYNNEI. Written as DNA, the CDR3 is TGTGTTACCGGGGCGGGACGCACCCAAGAGACCCAGTACTTC. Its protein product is CVTGAGRTQETQYF.

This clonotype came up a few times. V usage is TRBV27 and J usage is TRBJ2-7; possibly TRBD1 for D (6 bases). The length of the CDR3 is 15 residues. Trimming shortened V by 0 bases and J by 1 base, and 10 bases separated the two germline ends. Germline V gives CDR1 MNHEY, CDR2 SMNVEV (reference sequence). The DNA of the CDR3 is TGTGCCAGCAGTTTATCGTGGGGACAATCCTACGAGCAGTACTTC. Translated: CASSLSWGQSYEQYF.

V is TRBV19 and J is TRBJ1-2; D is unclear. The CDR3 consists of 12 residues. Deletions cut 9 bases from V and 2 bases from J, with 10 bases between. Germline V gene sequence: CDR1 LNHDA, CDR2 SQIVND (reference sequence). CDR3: CASYQRNYGYTF. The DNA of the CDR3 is TGTGCCAGCTATCAAAGAAACTATGGCTACACCTTC.

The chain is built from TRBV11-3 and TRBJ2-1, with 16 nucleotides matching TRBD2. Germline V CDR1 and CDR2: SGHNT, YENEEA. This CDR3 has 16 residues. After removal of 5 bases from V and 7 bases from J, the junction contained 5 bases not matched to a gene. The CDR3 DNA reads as TGTGCCAGCAGCATCCCGGGACTAGCGGGAGGGAATGAGCAGTTCTTC. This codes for CASSIPGLAGGNEQFF.

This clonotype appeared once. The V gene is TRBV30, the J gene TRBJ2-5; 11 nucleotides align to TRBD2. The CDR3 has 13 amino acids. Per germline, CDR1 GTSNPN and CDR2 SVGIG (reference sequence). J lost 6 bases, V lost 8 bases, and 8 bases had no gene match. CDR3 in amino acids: CAGLLAGGKTQYF. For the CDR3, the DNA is TGTGCCGGGCTCCTAGCGGGGGGTAAGACCCAGTACTTC.

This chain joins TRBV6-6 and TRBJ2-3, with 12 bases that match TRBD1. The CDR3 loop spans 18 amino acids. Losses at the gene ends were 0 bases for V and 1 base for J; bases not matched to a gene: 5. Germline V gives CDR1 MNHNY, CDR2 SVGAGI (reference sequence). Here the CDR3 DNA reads TGTGCCAGCAGTTACTCGGGACAGGGGGCGGGAGGCACAGATACGCAGTATTTT. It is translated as CASSYSGQGAGGTDTQYF.

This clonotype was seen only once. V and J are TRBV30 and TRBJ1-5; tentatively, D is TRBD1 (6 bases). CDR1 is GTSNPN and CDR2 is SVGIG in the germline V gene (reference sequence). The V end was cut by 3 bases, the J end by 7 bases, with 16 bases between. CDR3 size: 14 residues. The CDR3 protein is CAWRRDTSGQPQHF. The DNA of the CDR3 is TGTGCCTGGAGGCGGGACACCTCTGGGCAGCCCCAGCATTTT.

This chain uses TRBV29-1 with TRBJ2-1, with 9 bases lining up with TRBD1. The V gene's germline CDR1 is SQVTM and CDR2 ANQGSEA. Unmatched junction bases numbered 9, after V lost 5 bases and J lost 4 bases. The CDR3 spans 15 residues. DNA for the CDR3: TGCAGCGTTACTGAACAGGGGGCGCAGTACAATGAGCAGTTCTTC. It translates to CSVTEQGAQYNEQFF.

The CDR3 region is CASTGDNQANYGYTF. CDR3 coding DNA: TGTGCCAGCACCGGGGACAACCAAGCTAACTATGGCTACACCTTC. This chain uses TRBV2 with TRBJ1-2; the D gene is possibly TRBD1 (6 bases). V lost 7 bases and J 0 bases, leaving 15 bases between the germline ends. The CDR3 contains 15 residues. The germline V gene has CDR1 SNHLY and CDR2 FYNNEI.

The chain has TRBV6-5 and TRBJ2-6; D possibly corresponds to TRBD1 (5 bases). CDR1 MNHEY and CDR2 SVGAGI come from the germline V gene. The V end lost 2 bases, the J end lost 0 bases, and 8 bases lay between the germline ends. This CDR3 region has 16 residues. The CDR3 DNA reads TGTGCCAGCAGTTACCAGGGAATCTCTGGGGCCAACGTCCTGACTTTC. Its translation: CASSYQGISGANVLTF.